This paragraph covers one T cell receptor beta chain sequence. The target antigen is unknown. These data belong to a study of T-cell memory formation after mild COVID-19. Overall study: In these data, TCR clusters were largely donor specific.

Trimming shortened V by 3 bases and J by 2 bases, and 11 bases separated the two germline ends. CDR3 length: 14 residues. Looked up from germline, CDR1 is ENHRY and CDR2 is SYGVKD. Employing constant-segment primers, 5'RACE generated TCR alpha and TCR beta cDNA libraries bearing sample barcodes and UMIs. One entry per CDR3 protein, called by TCRdb with MiXCR from the 5' RACE reads. Of fewer than 450,000 distinct CDR3 sequences in the sample, approximately 25% were seen once. Study-level findings and limits: Pre-infection memory showed some responding clones, and this suggested that cross-reactive memory joined. The study found balanced CD4/CD8 in clones contracting day 15 to 85 and a CD4+ lean in later expanders.

Input material: PBMCs or a T cell subset sorted from them (not recorded which). The chain recombines TRBV10-3 with TRBJ2-7; D gene uncertain. The origin of this receptor is an adult woman who had mild COVID-19 (a few samples of this study predate the infection). Cell type and time point are not known. CDR3 nucleotide sequence: TGTGCCATCAGTGATGGAACCGCCACCTACGAGCAGTACTTC. As protein: CAISDGTATYEQYF.